Given below is one T cell receptor (beta chain) in context. Which antigen it targets is not known. Base quality data are lacking; no much larger clone is found one base away. The data belong to a study of blood T cell repertoires in COVID-19 (dated by TCRdb to 2020 to 2021). About the full investigation: The collaborator samples originated in the United States, Italy and Spain and spanned the acute and convalescent phases of COVID-19. The repertoires were released in a freely available public database meant as a resource for research on the immune response to SARS-CoV-2. The sample metadata nearly always contained a de-identified subject ID, COVID-19 status, age in years and sex. The prospective study material was composed of cDNA or gDNA derived from T cells, B-cell-depleted T cells, or PBMCs. Samples were obtained from the ongoing ImmuneRACE study (first 160 participants) and from 1,254 subjects provided by 6 global collaborators. Subjects who had been exposed to COVID-19, were actively infected with it, or had recovered from it provided the deeply sampled blood TCRbeta repertoires that made up the dataset. Where HLA class I and class II types were available, the types were taken from metadata supplied by the sample provider, not from assay-based typing.

TCRbeta CDR3 regions were amplified from genomic DNA by means of the immunoSEQ Assay, a bias-controlled multiplex PCR. Under the source paper's analysis protocol: Nucleated cell counts per sample were estimated from amplification of reference gene primers within the assay. To quantify the absolute abundance of each unique TCRbeta CDR3 rearrangement, sequence reads were collapsed and filtered. For each sample, productive Simpson clonality was calculated as the square root of Simpson's diversity index across productive rearrangements. TCRdb took this table from immuneACCESS and kept in-frame rearrangements with V and J called. Such tables lack part of the clones; where checked against another copy, unresolved V genes explain under half of the gap, and the rest is unexplained. D and trimming were read from the DNA, whereas the V and J calls and clone size are those reported in that table. In this sample the table shows under 300,000 clones, about 88% of which occur a single time. The top ten constitute 0.99% of the sample.

A second Seattle source provided samples from volunteer blood donors who had recovered from COVID-19. Collaborating institutions collected whole blood in K2EDTA tubes following their own protocols. For TCRbeta analysis, collaborators shipped samples as frozen whole blood, isolated PBMCs, or DNA extracted from either of those sample types. CDR1 and CDR2 are read off the germline V gene as MNHEY and SVGAGI. The cysteine opens and the phenylalanine closes a CDR3 of 15 amino acids. Kept here is only the CDR3 DNA, which spans 45 bases and is read in frame from base 1. Trimming removed 5 bases from V and 7 bases from J; the gene matches leave 10 bases unexplained. Paper-wide results and their limitations: The quantity of clinical and demographic metadata differed by source and by participant and was supplied without curation.

Source material: peripheral blood. The V and J genes are TRBV6-5 and TRBJ1-1, and TRBD1 matches 10 of the central bases. The source of this sequence is a woman in her thirties or forties who had recovered from COVID-19. The CDR3 is CASSPRDRGIGEAFF. The sequence in DNA is TGTGCCAGCAGTCCAAGGGACAGGGGAATCGGTGAAGCTTTCTTT.